These 5 T cell receptor beta chains share one sample of origin, sequenced in a study of blood T cell repertoires in COVID-19. This table comes from immunoSEQ multiplex PCR, and its TCRdb copy is limited to in-frame clones, with some not included. This table holds some 300,000 clones, more than 85% found once. The sequenced sample consisted of PBMCs or T cells enriched from blood (not recorded which). The receptors shown here come from a woman aged 25 to 39 who had recovered from COVID-19.

The rearrangement joins TRBV7-9 to TRBJ2-3, with TRBD1 matching 10 bases. J was trimmed by 4 bases and V by 0 bases; bases with no gene match: 1. This CDR3 has 15 amino acids. CDR1 SEHNR and CDR2 FQNEAQ come from the germline V gene (reference sequence). The CDR3 reads CASSLAGQGSDTQYF. CDR3 nucleotides: TGTGCCAGCAGCTTAGCGGGACAGGGGTCAGATACGCAGTATTTT.

V is TRBV28 and J is TRBJ2-3; possibly TRBD2 for D (5 bases). Trimming removed 6 bases at V and 4 bases at J, with 17 bases between. The CDR3 covers 15 residues. Per germline, CDR1 MDHEN and CDR2 SYDVKM. CDR3: CASSPTGKGPDTQYF. The CDR3 DNA reads TGTGCCAGCAGCCCTACCGGGAAAGGACCAGATACGCAGTATTTT. The entire variable domain, with the rest obtained from reference TRBV28 and TRBJ2-3, is as follows: DVKVTQSSRYLVKRTGEKVFLECVQDMDHENMFWYRQDPGLGLRLIYFSYDVKMKEKGDIPEGYSVSREKKERFSLILESASTNQTSMYLCASSPTGKGPDTQYFGPGTRLTVL.

The CDR3 is CSVELRSGNTIYF. For the CDR3, the DNA is TGCAGCGTTGAACTTCGCTCTGGAAACACCATATATTTT. The rearrangement uses TRBV29-1 and TRBJ1-3; D is unresolved. The V end was cut by 2 bases, the J end by 0 bases, with 5 bases between. Germline-derived CDR1 and CDR2 are SQVTM and ANQGSEA. This CDR3 has 13 amino acids.

J is TRBJ1-1 and V is TRBV15; no reliable D call. V was trimmed by 5 bases and J by 3 bases, leaving 19 bases between them. The germline V gene has CDR1 LNHNV and CDR2 YYDKDF (reference sequence). This CDR3 is 16 amino acids long. CDR3 sequence: CATSSPLIRRDTEAFF. DNA of the CDR3: TGTGCCACCAGCTCGCCTTTAATTCGGCGGGACACTGAAGCTTTCTTT.

J is TRBJ2-7 and V is TRBV5-1; 9 bases agree with TRBD1. Per the germline V gene, CDR1 is SGHRS and CDR2 is YFSETQ. The V and J ends lost 0 bases and 7 bases, in that order; junction bases with no gene match: 2. The CDR3 length is 13 residues. The CDR3 region has the DNA TGCGCCAGCAGCTTGGACAGGGGGCGAGAGCAGTACTTC. This codes for CASSLDRGREQYF.